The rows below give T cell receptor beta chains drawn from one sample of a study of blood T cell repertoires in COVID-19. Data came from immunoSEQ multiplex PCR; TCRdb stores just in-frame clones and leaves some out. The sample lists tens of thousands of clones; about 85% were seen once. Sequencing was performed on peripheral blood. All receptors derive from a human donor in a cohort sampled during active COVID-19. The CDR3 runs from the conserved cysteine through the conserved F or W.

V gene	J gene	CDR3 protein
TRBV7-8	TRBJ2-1	CASSLRETSYNEQFF
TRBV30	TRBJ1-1	CAWSVSDRQVTEAFF
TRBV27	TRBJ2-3	CASSWGTGLSTDTQYF
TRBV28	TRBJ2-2	CASSSHTGELFF
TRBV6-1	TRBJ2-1	CASSEVRTTNNEQFF
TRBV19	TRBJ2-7	CASSTRQEQYF
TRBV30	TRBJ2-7	CAWIQPGTGDYEQYF
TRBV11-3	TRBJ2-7	CASSLVEGHSGEQYF
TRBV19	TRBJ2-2	CASSSRLAGGPPGELFF
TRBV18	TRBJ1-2	CASSPQGATNYGYTF
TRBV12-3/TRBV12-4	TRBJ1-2	CASSLEGGNGYTF
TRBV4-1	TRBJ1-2	CASSQDRGPNYGYTF
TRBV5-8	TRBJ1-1	CASSHTGNTEAFF
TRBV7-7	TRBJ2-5	CASSLAGGAKETQYF
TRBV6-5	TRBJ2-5	CASRGLAIETQYF
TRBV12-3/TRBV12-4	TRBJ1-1	CASTRWEDTEAFF
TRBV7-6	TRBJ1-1	CASSLGPGMNTEAFF
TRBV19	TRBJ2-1	CASSVLALLNEQFF
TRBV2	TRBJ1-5	CASSVDRFNQPQHF
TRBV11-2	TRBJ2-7	CASSSGTSGAYEQYF
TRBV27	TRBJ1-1	CASGRIMNTEAFF
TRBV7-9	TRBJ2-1	CASSSEGGPYNEQFF
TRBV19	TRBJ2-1	CASSMSLGSSYNEQFF
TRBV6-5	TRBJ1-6	CASSSLPGNSPLHF
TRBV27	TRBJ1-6	CASSLERYSPLHF
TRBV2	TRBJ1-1	CASTRPSGTGFTEAFF
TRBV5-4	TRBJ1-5	CASSVSGQNNQPQHF
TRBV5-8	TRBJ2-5	CASSPVPRGTQYF
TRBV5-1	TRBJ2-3	CASSLVAQREHVDTQYF
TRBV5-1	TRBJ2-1	CASSLGGLAGGNEQFF
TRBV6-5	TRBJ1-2	CASRTANYGYTF
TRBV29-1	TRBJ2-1	CSVEPGSLYNEQFF
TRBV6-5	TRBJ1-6	CASTLGQGSSPLHF
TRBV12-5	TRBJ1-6	CASGLAPSAPLHF
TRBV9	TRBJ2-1	CASSVAGGLADPLSSYNEQFF